This T cell receptor (beta chain) appears in the sequencing data of a study of monozygotic twins with inflammatory bowel disease. The total RNA came straight from whole blood, and T cells were not sorted beforehand. Germline V gene lookup returns CDR1 LGHDT and CDR2 YNNKEL (reference sequence). The CDR3 extends over 15 amino acids. General study points: Any single strong signal or clonotype tied to IBD lacked support. IBD patients displayed reduced TCRbeta diversity (inverse Simpson) when set against healthy co-twins.

Each CDR3 protein gets one entry in TCRdb, which reprocessed the 5' RACE reads and gives no DNA. Here the sample table reports about 420,000 distinct CDR3 sequences. With regard to this clonotype: Its matching antigen is unknown.

The source material was blood. The origin of this receptor is a human donor with ulcerative colitis or Crohn's disease, or a healthy co-twin of an affected twin (not recorded which). This chain links TRBV3-1 with TRBJ2-3; there is no DNA to check the TCRdb D call of TRBD1. The chain's CDR3 is CASSQDWDSTDTQYF.